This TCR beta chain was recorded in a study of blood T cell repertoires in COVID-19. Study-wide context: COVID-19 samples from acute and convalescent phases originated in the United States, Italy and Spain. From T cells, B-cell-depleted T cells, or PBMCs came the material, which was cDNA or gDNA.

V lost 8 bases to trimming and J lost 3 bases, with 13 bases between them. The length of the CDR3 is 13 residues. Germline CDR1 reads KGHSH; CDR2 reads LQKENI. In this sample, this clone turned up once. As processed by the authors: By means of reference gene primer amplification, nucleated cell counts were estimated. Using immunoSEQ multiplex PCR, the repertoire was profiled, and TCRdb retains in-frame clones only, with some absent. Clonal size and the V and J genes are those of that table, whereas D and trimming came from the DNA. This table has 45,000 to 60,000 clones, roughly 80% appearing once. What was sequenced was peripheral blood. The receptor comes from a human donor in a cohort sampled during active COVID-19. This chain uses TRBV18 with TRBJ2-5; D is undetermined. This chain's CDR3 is CASQIGREETQYF. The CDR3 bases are TGTGCCAGCCAAATTGGCCGGGAAGAGACCCAGTACTTC.